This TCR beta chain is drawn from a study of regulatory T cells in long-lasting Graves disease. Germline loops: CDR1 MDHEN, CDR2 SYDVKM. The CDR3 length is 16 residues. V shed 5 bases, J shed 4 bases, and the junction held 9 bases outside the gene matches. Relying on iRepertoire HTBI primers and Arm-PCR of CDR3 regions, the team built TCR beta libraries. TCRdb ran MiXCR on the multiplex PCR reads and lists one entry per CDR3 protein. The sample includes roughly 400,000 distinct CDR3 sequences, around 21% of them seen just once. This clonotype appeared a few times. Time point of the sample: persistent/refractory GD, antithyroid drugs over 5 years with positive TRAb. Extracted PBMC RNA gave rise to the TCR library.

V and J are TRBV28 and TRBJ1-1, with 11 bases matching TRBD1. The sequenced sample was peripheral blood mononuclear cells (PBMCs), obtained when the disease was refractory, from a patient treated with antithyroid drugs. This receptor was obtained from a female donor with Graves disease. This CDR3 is CASSPHGQGASTEAFF. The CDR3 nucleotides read TGTGCCAGCAGTCCACATGGACAGGGGGCGAGCACTGAAGCTTTCTTT.